This section outlines one TCR beta chain sequence together with its context. There is no known antigen for this receptor. The observed sequence ends 3 residues before the CDR3 terminus, with the missing tail filled in from the germline J gene. Every participant had a single incident cervical HPV16 infection, and prevalent HPV16 infections were excluded. Cervical HPV DNA was detected with MY09/MY11 PCR, and genotyping was done with dot-blot hybridization. Around 16 mL of heparinized blood was centrifuged, after which the buffy coat was aliquoted, frozen at -30 degrees C, and then stored at -80 degrees C. QIAGEN kits were used to extract genomic DNA from buffy coat specimens. Counted from cysteine to phenylalanine, this CDR3 has 13 amino acids. The 30 bases shown cover part of the CDR3, and their frame starts at base 1. The junction shows trimming of 0 bases on V and 2 bases on J, plus 4 bases between the germline ends. From a lookup of the germline V gene, CDR1 and CDR2 are SGHAT and FQNNGV.

TCR beta CDR3 regions were amplified by multiplex PCR using the immunoSEQ assay from an average of 1200 ng genomic DNA per sample. The assay corrected primer bias using a complete synthetic TCR repertoire to establish an amplification baseline. Amplicons were sequenced on the Illumina platform. From the authors' description of their analysis: Sequences were error-corrected by clustering with frequency ratios and a modified nearest-neighbor algorithm, then analyzed in the immunoSEQ Analyzer with IMGT gene definitions. At each rarefaction depth, TCR richness and evenness were averaged across 20 rarefaction repeats, and samples with fewer sequences than that depth were excluded. Relative abundances of V, D and J genes were compared between groups using Wilcoxon rank sum tests, with FDR correction applied. For the blinded duplicates, the intraclass correlation was roughly 96% for TCR richness and averaged about 81% across around 66 gene segments. TCRdb retrieved this table from immuneACCESS and kept in-frame rearrangements only. Not all clones are present; in checked studies, unresolved V genes account for under half, and no reason is known for the remainder. The V and J calls and clone size were taken over from that table, and D and trimming were inferred from the DNA. This sample's records show 30,000 to 45,000 clones. The biggest ten clones account for 6% to 6.5% of the sample.

The source of the sample is a study of T cells in women clearing cervical HPV infection (dated by TCRdb to 2016 to 2019). Study-wide context: The cases were fewer than 30 women with histologically confirmed HPV16-related CIN3 or worse, and 2 of these cases were invasive cancers. Cases were matched to controls by age within five years and by the year the sample was collected. In the parent cohort, around 9,500 women aged 18 or older were enrolled in Guanacaste, Costa Rica, during about 1992 to 1994 and were followed for 6 to 7 years. Quality controls consisted of five blinded duplicates per group, for a total of about 60 samples made up of about 50 participants and around ten replicates. Cases had a median age of about 34 years and controls had a median age of around 41, with no significant differences in baseline characteristics. Blood from cases was collected at the visit where the lesion was first found, while blood from controls was collected once the infection could no longer be detected. An exploratory proof-of-principle case-control study, nested within the Guanacaste HPV Natural History Study in Costa Rica, was conducted to compare TCR repertoires across cervical HPV16 outcomes. Since HLA typing was available for only a few women, HLA type could not be ruled out as a confounder. For cases, the median interval between lesion detection and blood sampling was about 140 days, with an interquartile range of about 85 to 210 days. The 20 to 30 controls were women who cleared a single incident HPV16 infection within 12 months without developing precancer or cancer. General study outcomes and caveats: Because of the cross-sectional design, the study could not determine whether the associations came before infection or resulted from infection, and neither effector/memory subsets nor HPV-specific T cells were isolated. Random forest classifiers that combined richness and V gene abundances separated cases from controls with an estimated AUC of about 0.8. Significantly higher TCR repertoire richness was observed in CIN3+ cases than in controls across sequencing depths, whereas no difference in evenness was found. Because the number of T cells in each sample was unknown, differences in richness could reflect differing T-cell content rather than repertoire biology. Cases had lower TRBV6-7 relative abundance than controls (0.11% versus 0.16%; Bonferroni P = 0.0008).

The TCR originated in a woman aged 18 to 75 with a cervical HPV16 infection that either progressed to CIN3+ or cleared (not recorded which). Sequenced: blood buffy coat. Recombination joined TRBV11-2 with TRBJ2-5; the D gene lacks a confident call. CDR3 protein: CASSLEYQETQYF. CDR3 DNA, as far as it was read: TGTGCCAGCAGCTTAGAATATCAAGAGACC.